These 29 T cell receptor beta chains were sequenced from one sample in a study of blood T cells in healthy people across ages. A second PCR, run for about 7 to 11 cycles, used a sample-barcoded 5' primer plus a J-beta primer mix. Via MiXCR, TCRdb re-called the 5' RACE reads, giving one row per CDR3 protein. The sample yields roughly 1.9 million distinct CDR3 sequences, roughly 43% seen once. The specimen was blood. The receptors originated from a human donor in good health.

The rearrangement joins TRBV11-2 to TRBJ1-5; maybe TRBD1 (5 bases). The germline CDR1 and CDR2 sequences are SGHAT and FQNNGV. The V end was cut by 2 bases, the J end by 6 bases, with 14 bases between. This CDR3 spans 15 amino acids. The CDR3 region is CASSLQGLSSQPQHF. The CDR3 coding sequence is TGTGCCAGCAGCTTACAGGGTCTTAGTTCTCAGCCCCAGCATTTT.

This clonotype was seen a handful of times. This chain uses TRBV11-2 with TRBJ2-1, with TRBD1 as a possible D gene (5 bases). Trimming removed 5 bases at V and 7 bases at J, with 21 bases between. Germline V gives CDR1 SGHAT, CDR2 FQNNGV. This CDR3 comprises 16 residues. CDR3 nucleotides: TGTGCCAGCAGCCAGGGTTCACCTTCCCCCCTTAATGAGCAGTTCTTC. Its protein product is CASSQGSPSPLNEQFF.

The chain uses TRBV28 and TRBJ2-1; 11 nucleotides line up with TRBD1. The junction had 11 bases not matched to a gene; V was cut back by 6 bases and J by 7 bases. CDR3 size: 16 residues. Germline V gene data show CDR1 as MDHEN and CDR2 as SYDVKM. The CDR3 nucleotides are TGTGCCAGCAGCCCTGCCGGGACAGGGGGAAGTAATGAGCAGTTCTTC. Translated: CASSPAGTGGSNEQFF.

CDR3 bases: TGCAGTGCTAGTCGAGGCCTAAATCAGCCCCAGCATTTT. It translates to CSASRGLNQPQHF. The V gene is TRBV20-1, the J gene TRBJ1-5, with D unclear. Germline loops: CDR1 DFQATT, CDR2 SNEGSKA (reference sequence). Trimming took 3 bases from V and 4 from J, leaving 10 bases between them. This CDR3 is 13 amino acids long.

The rearrangement joins TRBV20-1 to TRBJ2-1; D perhaps matches TRBD1 (6 bases). Germline V gives CDR1 DFQATT, CDR2 SNEGSKA (reference sequence). Trimming pared 6 bases from V and 2 bases from J, leaving 17 bases between. The CDR3 contains 15 residues. The CDR3 coding sequence is TGCAGTGCGCGTAAAACAGGGAAAACCTACAATGAGCAGTTCTTC. Protein: CSARKTGKTYNEQFF.

This clonotype was counted only a few times. The V and J genes are TRBV10-3 and TRBJ2-4; D gene unclear. The end of the DNA is better explained by TRBJ2-7, so the J call may be wrong. There are 13 residues in the CDR3. Germline lookup yields CDR1 ENHRY and CDR2 SYGVKD. The CDR3 region is CAISPYDPYEQYF. CDR3 coding DNA: TGTGCCATCAGCCCATATGATCCCTACGAGCAGTACTTC.

There are a few counts of this clonotype. This chain connects TRBV29-1 to TRBJ1-2, with D tentatively TRBD1 (5 bases). The CDR3 contains 11 residues. Germline V gene data show CDR1 as SQVTM and CDR2 as ANQGSEA. Deletions cut 7 bases from V and 4 bases from J, with 10 bases between. This CDR3 reads CSAGHRYGYTF. Here the CDR3 DNA reads TGCAGCGCCGGACATCGCTATGGCTACACCTTC.

In this sample, this clonotype turned up many times. This chain links TRBV4-3 with TRBJ2-6; unclear D gene. Germline lookup yields CDR1 LGHNA and CDR2 YSLEER. V was cut by 0 bases and J by 2 bases, with 17 bases left in between. The CDR3 is 19 amino acids. The DNA of the CDR3 is TGCGCCAGCAGCCAAGATCCATATGGAGCTTCCGCTGGGGCCAACGTCCTGACTTTC. Protein: CASSQDPYGASAGANVLTF.

The V and J genes are TRBV7-9 and TRBJ2-4; D perhaps matches TRBD2 (6 bases). TRBJ2-7 explains the end of the DNA better; the J call may be wrong. The CDR3 runs to 19 residues. The germline V gene encodes CDR1 SEHNR and CDR2 FQNEAQ (reference sequence). CDR3 in DNA: TGTGCCAGCAGCTTATGGGCGCGGGGATTGGCGTACGGGGCTTACGAGCAGTACTTC. Translation gives CASSLWARGLAYGAYEQYF.

In this sample, this clonotype turned up a few times. J is TRBJ1-2 and V is TRBV5-1, with 10 bases that match TRBD1. Unmatched junction bases numbered 12, after V lost 4 bases and J lost 6 bases. Germline CDR1 and CDR2: SGHRS and YFSETQ. The CDR3 has 16 amino acids. This CDR3 is CASSAVSDRGLNGYTF. In DNA, the CDR3 is TGCGCCAGCAGCGCTGTGTCCGACAGGGGGCTTAATGGCTACACCTTC. Together with reference TRBV5-1 and TRBJ1-2, the CDR3 gives the full variable domain: KAGVTQTPRYLIKTRGQQVTLSCSPISGHRSVSWYQQTPGQGLQFLFEYFSETQRNKGNFPGRFSGRQFSNSRSEMNVSTLELGDSALYLCASSAVSDRGLNGYTFGSGTRLTVV.

DNA for the CDR3: TGCGCCAGCAGCTTGGGTTACGCGGAAGAGACCCAGTACTTC. It specifies CASSLGYAEETQYF. The chain carries TRBV5-1 and TRBJ2-5, with D unresolved. The germline V gene encodes CDR1 SGHRS and CDR2 YFSETQ. This CDR3 is built from 14 residues. Trimming stripped 0 bases from V and 3 bases from J, with 9 bases between.

The table lists this clonotype with a count of one. This chain joins TRBV20-1 and TRBJ1-1; D not certain. Germline V gene sequence: CDR1 DFQATT, CDR2 SNEGSKA (reference sequence). CDR3 length: 14 amino acids. In DNA form, the CDR3 reads TGCAGCCCAAAGGGTTTGGGAAGTCCCACTGAAGCTTTCTTT. As protein: CSPKGLGSPTEAFF.

This chain uses TRBV20-1 with TRBJ1-1, with D perhaps TRBD1 (5 bases). The V end lost 0 bases, the J end lost 4 bases, and 9 bases lay between the germline ends. Germline-derived CDR1 and CDR2 are DFQATT and SNEGSKA (reference sequence). CDR3 length: 13 amino acids. CDR3 protein: CSARDGRVTEAFF. The CDR3, as DNA: TGCAGTGCTAGAGATGGCAGGGTCACTGAAGCTTTCTTT.

This clonotype was detected only a few times. The gene calls are TRBV9 and TRBJ2-4; D is uncertain. In germline, CDR1 is SGDLS, CDR2 YYNGEE. V lost 0 bases and J 8 bases, leaving 9 bases between the germline ends. The CDR3 loop spans 13 amino acids. The CDR3: CASSVGGGDIQYF. CDR3 coding DNA: TGTGCCAGCAGCGTAGGCGGTGGGGACATTCAGTACTTC.

This sequence joins TRBV6-5 and TRBJ1-2; D is undetermined. CDR1 and CDR2 from the germline V gene are MNHEY and SVGAGI. V was clipped by 1 base and J by 0 bases, with 12 bases between them. The CDR3 covers 16 residues. CDR3 sequence: CASSYYTPLANYGYTF. CDR3 coding DNA: TGTGCCAGCAGTTACTATACCCCTTTAGCTAACTATGGCTACACCTTC.

The chain uses TRBV4-1 and TRBJ2-3, with D possibly TRBD2 on 6 matching bases. Deletions cut 1 base from V and 4 bases from J, with 21 bases between. From germline, CDR1 is MGHRA and CDR2 YSYEKL. This CDR3 is built from 18 residues. CDR3 in amino acids: CASSQVETTAGISDTQYF. CDR3 coding DNA: TGCGCCAGCAGCCAAGTAGAAACCACCGCGGGAATTTCAGATACGCAGTATTTT.

The rearrangement uses TRBV7-2 and TRBJ1-2, with D tentatively TRBD1 (6 bases). Looked up from germline, CDR1 is SGHTA and CDR2 is FQGNSA. Deletions cut 5 bases from V and 3 bases from J, with 13 bases between. This CDR3 region has 14 residues. DNA of the CDR3: TGTGCCAGCAGCGGGCACAGGGAAGACTATGGCTACACCTTC. It translates to CASSGHREDYGYTF.

J is TRBJ2-1 and V is TRBV20-1; possibly TRBD2 for D (5 bases). Looked up from germline, CDR1 is DFQATT and CDR2 is SNEGSKA (reference sequence). The CDR3 spans 12 residues. The V end lost 5 bases, the J end lost 3 bases, and 8 bases lay between the germline ends. CDR3 sequence: CSASGNYNEQFF. The DNA for the CDR3 is TGCAGTGCTTCCGGGAACTACAATGAGCAGTTCTTC.

The V call is TRBV5-5, the J call TRBJ2-1; D is perhaps TRBD2 (5 bases). V was shortened by 4 bases and J by 5 bases, with 22 bases between the two germline ends. Germline CDR1 SGHKS, CDR2 YYEKEE (reference sequence). CDR3 length equals 17 residues. CDR3 nucleotide sequence: TGTGCCAGCAGCCTCGTACGCCAACTGGGGAGTCACAATGAGCAGTTCTTC. This translates into CASSLVRQLGSHNEQFF.

The chain has TRBV7-9 and TRBJ1-1, with 9 bases aligning to TRBD1. The CDR3 sequence is 15 residues long. CDR1 and CDR2 from the germline V gene are SEHNR and FQNEAQ (reference sequence). The trim removed 10 bases at V and 3 bases at J, leaving 12 bases unmatched. The chain's CDR3 is CAIVPTGTGHTEAFF. CDR3 coding DNA: TGTGCCATCGTCCCGACCGGGACAGGGCACACTGAAGCTTTCTTT.

This rearrangement joins TRBV7-8 to TRBJ2-5; 7 bases map to TRBD2. The germline gives CDR1 SGHVS, CDR2 FQNEAQ. This CDR3 is built from 14 residues. Trimming removed 8 bases from V and 5 bases from J; junction bases left unmatched: 11. This CDR3 is CASGQLGLVETQYF. CDR3 bases: TGTGCCAGCGGTCAATTAGGACTAGTTGAGACCCAGTACTTC.

The V gene is TRBV4-1, the J gene TRBJ1-2; 7 bases fit TRBD1. There are 16 residues in the CDR3. In germline, CDR1 is MGHRA, CDR2 YSYEKL. Trimming removed 0 bases from V and 4 bases from J; junction bases left unmatched: 8. As DNA, the CDR3 is TGCGCCAGCAGCCAAGACGGGAGGGGGCGCGTCTATGGCTACACCTTC. It codes for CASSQDGRGRVYGYTF.

V usage is TRBV7-8 and J usage is TRBJ2-7; D gene ambiguous. Germline V gene data show CDR1 as SGHVS and CDR2 as FQNEAQ. The CDR3 is made up of 14 amino acids. V dropped 2 bases and J dropped 3 bases, with 11 bases sitting between them. In DNA form, the CDR3 reads TGTGCCAGCAGCTTATATAGTTCCCTCTACGAGCAGTACTTC. Translation gives CASSLYSSLYEQYF.

The rearrangement joins TRBV6-2 or TRBV6-3 to TRBJ2-7, with TRBD2 matching over 11 bases. The closer fit of TRBJ2-5 to the DNA end suggests the J call may be wrong. Germline assignment: CDR1 MNHEY and CDR2 SVGEGT. The CDR3 has 16 amino acids. The CDR3 sequence: CASSSLAGGQQETQYF. The CDR3 coding sequence is TGTGCCAGCAGTTCGCTAGCGGGGGGTCAACAAGAGACCCAGTACTTC.

This clonotype was detected a few times. V usage is TRBV29-1 and J usage is TRBJ1-5; D not certain. V shed 4 bases and J shed 0 bases, with 7 bases lying between them. This CDR3 contains 13 residues. Germline CDR1 is SQVTM and CDR2 is ANQGSEA. The CDR3, as DNA: TGCAGCGTTGCGGCTAATAGCAATCAGCCCCAGCATTTT. Translating it yields CSVAANSNQPQHF. Full variable domain (missing parts from reference TRBV29-1 and TRBJ1-5): SAVISQKPSRDICQRGTSLTIQCQVDSQVTMMFWYRQQPGQSLTLIATANQGSEATYESGFVIDKFPISRPNLTFSTLTVSNMSPEDSSIYLCSVAANSNQPQHFGDGTRLSIL.

The chain carries TRBV7-2 and TRBJ1-6, with D hard to call. Trimming took off 1 base at V and 9 bases at J, with 22 bases between the two ends. The CDR3 has 18 residues. Germline lookup yields CDR1 SGHTA and CDR2 FQGNSA. The CDR3 nucleotides read TGTGCCAGCAGCTTAGGCCCCCGTATCGGTAGATTGGGTTCACCCCTCCACTTT. It is translated as CASSLGPRIGRLGSPLHF.

The rearrangement links TRBV12-3 or TRBV12-4 to TRBJ1-1; 7 positions match TRBD1. The CDR3 is 14 residues long. The V and J ends lost 2 bases and 3 bases, in that order; junction bases with no gene match: 3. This CDR3 is CASSLHRGDTEAFF. The CDR3 DNA sequence: TGTGCCAGCAGTTTACACAGGGGAGACACTGAAGCTTTCTTT.

V usage is TRBV18 and J usage is TRBJ1-2; a weak D match, TRBD1 (6 bases). The CDR3 runs 17 residues. Germline V gene lookup returns CDR1 KGHSH and CDR2 LQKENI. With 3 bases removed from V and 2 bases from J, the gap between germline ends came to 19 bases. CDR3 DNA sequence: TGTGCCAGCTCACCGTCGACAGGCCCTCCAAGGAACTATGGCTACACCTTC. Translating it yields CASSPSTGPPRNYGYTF. The full variable domain, its missing parts supplied by reference TRBV18 and TRBJ1-2, is NAGVMQNPRHLVRRRGQEARLRCSPMKGHSHVYWYRQLPEEGLKFMVYLQKENIIDESGMPKERFSAEFPKEGPSILRIQQVVRGDSAAYFCASSPSTGPPRNYGYTFGSGTRLTVV.

This clonotype was seen only a few times. The rearrangement uses TRBV20-1 and TRBJ2-4, with D hard to call. Gene TRBJ2-7 matches the end of the DNA better, so the J call may be wrong. The CDR3 sequence is 13 residues long. Germline CDR1 is DFQATT and CDR2 is SNEGSKA (reference sequence). DNA of the CDR3: TGCAGTGCTAGAGGATTGGTCTCCTACGAGCAGTACTTC. Residues: CSARGLVSYEQYF.